This T cell receptor (beta chain) was observed in a study of read filtering for tumor transcriptome and immune sequencing. Whole-study context: Patients were 17 to 20 male and some 15 female, mean age 65.9 years, range about 47 to 85. Whole-transcriptome libraries were prepared after DNase treatment.

Only a few counts were recorded for this clonotype. Just one base apart from a much larger clone, this may be a read error. Germline loops: CDR1 MDHEN, CDR2 SYDVKM. This CDR3 contains 14 residues. This library used roughly 400 ng RNA and molecular barcoded adaptors spanning alpha/delta and beta/gamma chains. TCRdb called the reads again in MiXCR, with one record for every CDR3 protein. This sample has some 50,000 distinct CDR3 sequences; around 21% occur once, and the top ten carry around two fifths. The TCR sequence derives from a donor older than 35 with multiple myeloma. This sequence joins TRBV28 and TRBJ2-7, with 7 bases that match TRBD1. Material: a population of CD138-negative cells sorted from bone marrow. CDR3 bases: TGTGCCAGCAGTTTGACAGGGAGCTCCTACGAGCAGCACTTC. Residues: CASSLTGSSYEQHF.